This is a list of T cell receptor beta chains from one sample in a study of graft-versus-host responses after intestinal transplantation. The protocol was immunoSEQ multiplex PCR, while the TCRdb copy is restricted to in-frame clones and leaves out a portion. This sample has 6,000 to 9,000 clones, with about 31% found just once. The material was alloreactive CD4+ T cells from a mixed lymphocyte reaction culture, obtained before transplantation. Every receptor here comes from a human patient who was an organ donor for intestinal transplantation. The conserved cysteine and the conserved F or W are not part of the CDR3 here.

v_call,j_call,cdr3_aa
TRBV7-3,TRBJ2-3,ASSSGRAQY
TRBV7-3,TRBJ2-5,ASSLLGGQETQY
TRBV4-1,TRBJ1-2,ASSRQSPNYGYT
TRBV11-2,TRBJ2-7,ASSLGRGGYEQY
TRBV7-2,TRBJ2-7,ASSLAGVPSEQY
TRBV6-1,TRBJ1-2,ASTNSRGGYT
TRBV25-1,TRBJ2-3,ASSESLLGSDTQY
TRBV19,TRBJ1-5,ASTTGQRFYQPQH
TRBV10-3,TRBJ1-5,ATGTGAGQPQH
TRBV15,TRBJ2-1,ATSSLGQESNEQF
TRBV7-3,TRBJ1-1,ASSLRRGDTEAF
TRBV6-5,TRBJ2-7,ASSIGLAGQY
TRBV7-6,TRBJ2-1,ASSDLAGADNEQF
TRBV11-2,TRBJ2-7,ASSLGRGPYEQY
TRBV19,TRBJ2-7,ASSLSDRGTYEQY
TRBV5-4,TRBJ1-6,ASSSFSSYNSPLH
TRBV2,TRBJ2-3,ASSLYSKPGQKIGDTQY
TRBV7-8,TRBJ2-1,ASSLRAGQKQF
TRBV19,NA,ASSPTAGEQY
TRBV6-5,TRBJ1-1,ASRRGSGAGAF
TRBV6-4,TRBJ2-1,ASSAGTSGSEQF
TRBV28,TRBJ2-5,ASSLWGSSAGVAQETQY
TRBV19,TRBJ1-1,ASSVRGTNTEAF
TRBV6-1,TRBJ1-2,ASSFGGYGYT
TRBV11-2,TRBJ1-5,ASSPYPDQPQH
TRBV15,TRBJ1-2,ATSAGPYGYT
TRBV6-6,TRBJ2-7,ASSTTSGSFGEQY
TRBV6-5,TRBJ2-7,ASSATSVREQY
TRBV9,TRBJ1-2,ASSNQGRGIYGYT
TRBV4-1,TRBJ1-5,ASSQDRGGEGGQPQH
TRBV18,TRBJ1-1,ASSLRPGTGVGWTEAF
TRBV7-9,TRBJ2-1,ASSPGTSYNEQF
TRBV6-6,TRBJ2-7,ASSSRDRGPYEQY
TRBV7-2,TRBJ2-7,ASSSQLAGGLYEQY
TRBV7-8,TRBJ2-7,ASSPWGTGSYEQY
TRBV7-7,TRBJ2-2,ASSLSGQGRSGELF
TRBV6-5,TRBJ2-7,ASSHRDRVGEQY
TRBV19,TRBJ1-2,ASSMTGIYGYT
TRBV7-9,TRBJ2-7,ASSPGQGLYEQY
TRBV7-3,TRBJ2-7,ASSLSRGNEQH
TRBV29-1,TRBJ2-7,SVGPSGSSNEQY
TRBV6-5,TRBJ2-1,ASSYLLAGSYNEQF
TRBV6-1,TRBJ1-5,ASSPGQRTQPQH
TRBV2,TRBJ1-4,ASRDRDAKLF
TRBV11-3,TRBJ2-7,ASRRGGYEQY
TRBV2,TRBJ1-5,ASSEVWTTNSNQPQH
TRBV19,TRBJ2-5,ASRSAGHEETQY
TRBV9,TRBJ2-3,ASTSGGGDTQY
TRBV15,NA,ATSRLPTSGRSEQY
TRBV6-5,TRBJ1-5,ASSYFWPGPQH
TRBV11-3,TRBJ2-7,ASSLVGTGRIYEQY
TRBV5-5,TRBJ2-7,ASSPDRGTASYEQY
TRBV7-9,TRBJ2-7,ASSPGTTFYEQY
TRBV5-6,TRBJ2-2,ASSLGTGEWTTGELF
TRBV6-5,TRBJ2-7,ASGTGGSEQY
TRBV5-5,TRBJ2-1,ASSQGLAGFYNEQF
TRBV5-4,TRBJ2-2,ASSPLGLGNTGELF
TRBV5-8,TRBJ2-1,ASSRRTSFQYNEQF
TRBV7-2,TRBJ2-1,ASSTGQGKYNEQF